The rows below give T cell receptor beta chains drawn from one sample of a study of blood T cells in healthy people across ages. One entry per CDR3 protein, called by TCRdb with MiXCR from the 5' RACE reads. The table lists some 1.8 million distinct CDR3 sequences, around 42% of them singletons. Sequenced input: blood. All receptors derive from a human donor in good health. The CDR3 runs from the conserved cysteine through the conserved F or W. The D gene is left open where the match is weak. Some rows mark clone size as missing; the rest say once, few, many or name a class of expanded clone.

>TRBJ2-4|TRBV4-3|-|-
CASSQDATGLNIQYF
TGCGCCAGCAGCCAAGACGCGACAGGACTAAACATTCAGTACTTC
>TRBJ2-1|TRBV27|-|-
CASSLSVTSSYNEQFF
TGTGCCAGCAGTTTATCAGTTACCAGCTCCTACAATGAGCAGTTCTTC
>TRBJ2-2|TRBV20-1|-|-
CSARVTDGGNTGELFF
TGCAGTGCTAGAGTCACGGACGGGGGGAACACCGGGGAGCTGTTTTTT
>TRBJ1-1|TRBV20-1|-|-
CSAHGGKRNTEAFF
TGCAGTGCTCACGGGGGCAAACGGAACACTGAAGCTTTCTTT
>TRBJ2-5|TRBV4-1|few|-
CASSQVLSETQYF
TGCGCCAGCAGCCAAGTTTTAAGTGAGACCCAGTACTTC
>TRBJ2-7|TRBV20-1|few|TRBD2
CSAERGAYEQYF
TGCAGTGCTGAGCGGGGGGCCTACGAGCAGTACTTC
>TRBJ1-1|TRBV20-1|-|-
CSASRQRETEAFF
TGCAGTGCTAGTAGACAGAGAGAGACTGAAGCTTTCTTT
>TRBJ2-7|TRBV10-3|-|TRBD1
CAISDWTGAPYEQYF
TGTGCCATCAGTGACTGGACAGGGGCCCCCTACGAGCAGTACTTC
>TRBJ2-1|TRBV7-6|-|-
CASSRVSLSSYNEQFF
TGTGCCAGCAGTCGTGTTTCCCTGAGCTCCTACAATGAGCAGTTCTTC
>TRBJ2-4|TRBV4-3|few|-
CASSQAIQDIQYF
TGCGCCAGCAGCCAAGCCATCCAGGACATTCAGTACTTC
>TRBJ1-2|TRBV9|many|-
CASSVAGDGYTF
TGCGCCAGCAGCGTCGCCGGGGATGGCTACACCTTC
>TRBJ2-7|TRBV7-2|few|-
CASSLAGQMPYEQYF
TGTGCCAGCAGCTTAGCTGGACAAATGCCCTACGAGCAGTACTTC
>TRBJ2-4|TRBV19|-|-
CASSVPRKTVDVIQYF
TGTGCCAGTAGTGTTCCTCGGAAGACAGTGGATGTCATTCAGTACTTC
>TRBJ2-1|TRBV6-5|-|-
CASSYSNSGQVLHNEQFF
TGTGCCAGCAGTTACTCGAACTCGGGTCAGGTACTTCACAATGAGCAGTTCTTC
>TRBJ2-5|TRBV10-3|once|-
CAISDLGRGAQETQYF
TGTGCCATCAGTGATTTAGGGCGAGGGGCCCAAGAGACCCAGTACTTC
>TRBJ2-2|TRBV20-1|-|TRBD2
CSAKASGDHTGELFF
TGCAGTGCTAAGGCTAGCGGGGACCACACCGGGGAGCTGTTTTTT
>TRBJ1-2|TRBV7-2|-|TRBD1
CASSFGQGIANYGYTF
TGTGCCAGCAGCTTCGGACAGGGAATAGCTAACTATGGCTACACCTTC
>TRBJ2-5|TRBV30|few|-
CAWSKGGQETQYF
TGTGCCTGGAGTAAGGGGGGACAAGAGACCCAGTACTTC
>TRBJ2-3|TRBV5-6|-|-
CASRRGLSRTDTQYF
TGTGCCAGCAGACGGGGCCTGTCCAGGACAGATACGCAGTATTTT
>TRBJ2-5|TRBV15|-|TRBD2
CATSRDDWGGETQYF
TGTGCCACCAGCAGAGATGATTGGGGGGGAGAGACCCAGTACTTC
>TRBJ2-4|TRBV6-1|many|TRBD1
CASSTGVSAKNIQYF
TGTGCCAGCAGTACAGGGGTTTCGGCCAAAAACATTCAGTACTTC
>TRBJ2-1|TRBV3-1|few|TRBD1
CASSTYSTGGDGNEQFF
TGTGCCAGCAGCACCTACTCGACAGGGGGTGATGGCAATGAGCAGTTCTTC
>TRBJ2-1|TRBV4-3|-|-
CASSARQGPSNEQFF
TGCGCCAGCAGCGCCAGGCAGGGTCCTAGCAATGAGCAGTTCTTC
>TRBJ2-3|TRBV9|-|TRBD1
CASSARQGAGTDTQYF
TGTGCCAGCAGCGCAAGACAGGGAGCGGGCACAGATACGCAGTATTTT
>TRBJ2-5|TRBV5-1|-|-
CASSMASGETQYF
TGCGCCAGCAGCATGGCCAGCGGGGAGACCCAGTACTTC
>TRBJ1-5|TRBV5-1|few|-
CASSLDQGVKPQHF
TGCGCCAGCAGCTTGGACCAGGGAGTGAAGCCCCAGCATTTT
>TRBJ1-5|TRBV12-3/TRBV12-4|few|-
CASRSGTIKGQPQHF
TGTGCCAGCAGGTCCGGGACTATTAAAGGTCAGCCCCAGCATTTT
>TRBJ2-6|TRBV24-1|-|-
CATSGFSSGANVLTF
TGTGCCACCAGTGGTTTTTCCTCTGGGGCCAACGTCCTGACTTTC
>TRBJ2-7|TRBV21-1|few|-
CASSKGRGKTDVRYF
TGTGCCAGCAGCAAAGGACGGGGCAAAACAGACGTGCGGTACTTC
>TRBJ1-1|TRBV12-3/TRBV12-4|-|-
CASSLALLGGARKGAEAFF
TGTGCCAGCAGTTTAGCGCTTCTTGGGGGGGCGCGAAAAGGAGCTGAAGCTTTCTTT
>TRBJ2-3|TRBV6-6|few|-
CASSSEEDTQYF
TGTGCCAGCAGCTCCGAGGAAGATACGCAGTATTTT
>TRBJ1-6|TRBV12-3/TRBV12-4|few|-
CASSGSRSSYNSPLHF
TGTGCCAGCAGTGGGAGTAGGAGCTCCTATAATTCACCCCTCCACTTT
>TRBJ1-1|TRBV5-1|few|-
CASSLVGRAPEGAFF
TGCGCCAGCAGCTTGGTGGGCAGGGCCCCGGAAGGAGCTTTCTTT
>TRBJ2-1|TRBV6-2/TRBV6-3|-|TRBD2
CASNYASGGRDEQFF
TGTGCCAGCAACTACGCTAGCGGGGGAAGAGATGAGCAGTTCTTC